The 14 T cell receptor beta chains below were found in one sample sequenced in a study of blood T cell repertoires in COVID-19 (dated by TCRdb to about 2020). Libraries were prepared through the immunoSEQ multiplex PCR assay. TCRdb holds this immuneACCESS table with in-frame rearrangements only. Some clones are missing; in checked studies, unresolved V genes explain under half, and the rest has no known cause. This sample lists over 200,000 clones; 80% to 90% were detected once. The ten largest make up under 13% of the sample. The sample consisted of PBMCs or T cells enriched from blood (not recorded which). These receptors originate from a man aged 18 to 35 with acute COVID-19.

The chain links TRBV24-1 to TRBJ2-2; 14 positions match TRBD2. Germline CDR1 and CDR2: KGHDR and SFDVKD. Trimming cost V 4 bases and J 4 bases; bases outside gene matches: 4. The CDR3 extends over 17 amino acids. The CDR3, as DNA: TGTGCCACCAGTGACCAGGGACTAGCGGGAGCCACCGGGGAGCTGTTTTTT. Protein product: CATSDQGLAGATGELFF.

This chain uses TRBV2 with TRBJ2-5, with 11 bases lining up with TRBD2. CDR1 and CDR2 (germline): SNHLY, FYNNEI. V dropped 9 bases and J dropped 1; count of bases not matched to a gene: 7. This CDR3 has 15 amino acids. CDR3: CARAPGLAAQETQYF. For the CDR3, the DNA is TGTGCCAGAGCCCCGGGACTAGCGGCCCAAGAGACCCAGTACTTC.

V usage is TRBV11-3 and J usage is TRBJ2-5, with 9 nucleotides matching TRBD1. The CDR3 runs 15 residues. Germline V lookup: CDR1 SGHNT, CDR2 YENEEA. J lost 3 bases, V lost 8 bases, and 10 bases had no gene match. The CDR3 loop is CASGGHGTGKETQYF. Here the CDR3 DNA reads TGTGCCAGCGGGGGTCATGGGACAGGGAAAGAGACCCAGTACTTC.

The table lists this clone with a few counts. V usage is TRBV11-2 and J usage is TRBJ2-2; 7 bases are a match to TRBD2. Per the germline V gene, CDR1 is SGHAT and CDR2 is FQNNGV. Trimming took 5 bases from V and 4 from J; bases not matched to a gene: 7. This CDR3 is 15 amino acids long. CDR3 in DNA: TGTGCCAGCAGCCGGGCGGCGGGAGCCACCGGGGAGCTGTTTTTT. The encoded protein is CASSRAAGATGELFF.

The chain uses TRBV20-1 and TRBJ1-1; D gene unclear. The germline V and J ends were trimmed by 0 bases and 7 bases, with 6 bases remaining between them. The length of the CDR3 is 11 residues. The germline CDR1 and CDR2 sequences are DFQATT and SNEGSKA (reference sequence). The CDR3 bases are TGCAGTGCTAGAGACGGTATTGAAGCTTTCTTT. Amino acids: CSARDGIEAFF.

The chain joins TRBV6-5 to TRBJ1-1; no reliable D call. Trimming removed 7 bases from V and 9 bases from J, with 15 bases in between. Germline V lookup: CDR1 MNHEY, CDR2 SVGAGI. This CDR3 has 12 amino acids. The DNA for the CDR3 is TGTGCCAGCACCCAGTCGGGGTCAAAAGCTTTCTTT. Its translation: CASTQSGSKAFF.

This chain uses TRBV11-2 with TRBJ2-6, with 10 bases aligning to TRBD2. The CDR3 has 18 residues. Looked up from germline, CDR1 is SGHAT and CDR2 is FQNNGV. V shed 5 bases, J shed 0 bases, and the junction held 7 bases outside the gene matches. CDR3 region: CASSPLLAGASGANVLTF. The CDR3, as DNA: TGTGCCAGCAGCCCACTTCTAGCGGGGGCCTCTGGGGCCAACGTCCTGACTTTC.

The chain joins TRBV27 to TRBJ1-1, with D unclear. This CDR3 has 14 amino acids. Germline-derived CDR1 and CDR2 are MNHEY and SMNVEV (reference sequence). V lost 3 bases to trimming and J lost 5 bases, with 13 bases between them. Written as DNA, the CDR3 is TGTGCCAGCAGTTTCAGCCGGGGATGGACTGAAGCTTTCTTT. Translated: CASSFSRGWTEAFF.

In regard to this clone: Other DNA variants within this sample encode the same CDR3. J is TRBJ2-7 and V is TRBV28; D ambiguous. CDR3 length equals 13 residues. The V gene lost 3 bases and the J gene lost 1 base, with 7 bases spanning the gap. Germline values: CDR1 MDHEN, CDR2 SYDVKM. The CDR3 sequence: CASSLTGSYEQYF. The CDR3 bases are TGTGCCAGCAGTTTGACTGGTTCCTACGAGCAGTACTTC.

The rearrangement joins TRBV28 to TRBJ1-2; perhaps TRBD1 as D (6 bases). Trimming removed 6 bases at V and 8 bases at J, with 19 bases between. CDR1 is MDHEN and CDR2 is SYDVKM in the germline V gene. The CDR3 loop spans 14 amino acids. CDR3 coding DNA: TGTGCCAGCAGCCCAACAGGGACCATTGGCGGCTACACCTTC. Residues: CASSPTGTIGGYTF.

V is TRBV28 and J is TRBJ2-7, with D possibly TRBD1 on 5 matching bases. In germline, CDR1 is MDHEN, CDR2 SYDVKM. Trimming shortened V by 8 bases and J by 2 bases, and 19 bases separated the two germline ends. The CDR3 has 15 amino acids. The CDR3 sequence: CASSQPRASAYEQYF. Here the CDR3 DNA reads TGTGCCAGCTCTCAACCCAGGGCTAGTGCCTACGAGCAGTACTTC.

Only one count was recorded for this clone. This chain uses TRBV24-1 with TRBJ2-5, with 7 bases that match TRBD2. Germline V lookup: CDR1 KGHDR, CDR2 SFDVKD. V lost 3 bases, J lost 3 bases, and 6 bases stayed unmatched. The CDR3 covers 15 residues. The CDR3 reads CATSDPTSAEETQYF. In DNA, the CDR3 is TGTGCCACCAGTGATCCAACTAGCGCCGAAGAGACCCAGTACTTC.

The count of this clone is one. The DNA for the CDR3 is TGTGCCAGCAGCCCGGGTCTATACAATGAGCAGTTCTTC. Translating it yields CASSPGLYNEQFF. This chain joins TRBV5-4 and TRBJ2-1; no reliable D call. CDR3 length: 13 amino acids. The germline V and J ends were trimmed by 4 bases and 4 bases, with 9 bases remaining between them. Germline V gene lookup returns CDR1 SGHNT and CDR2 YYREEE (reference sequence).

V usage is TRBV10-2 and J usage is TRBJ2-1; D uncertain. Germline CDR1 WSHSY, CDR2 SAAADI. The CDR3 is made up of 16 amino acids. V was shortened by 8 bases and J by 4 bases, with 21 bases between the two germline ends. The CDR3 is CASEAVDSAAYNEQFF. CDR3 nucleotide sequence: TGCGCCAGCGAAGCTGTTGACTCTGCAGCGTACAATGAGCAGTTCTTC.